This TCR beta chain originates from a study of shared clonotypes between healthy human individuals. The CDR3 consists of 13 residues. Samples underwent the assay at deep level. Method: immunoSEQ multiplex PCR; TCRdb's copy keeps in-frame clones and lacks some. Of about 960,000 clones in the sample, 76% are singletons; the top ten hold about 1.5%. Healthy and HIV-negative, the adult donors had no recent acute infections or vaccinations. This TCR was sampled from a young man in good health. The rearrangement uses TRBV12-2 and TRBJ2-7. TRBV12-2 has pseudogene status. What was sequenced was memory CD4+ T cells sorted from blood. Subset in this sample: CD45RA-negative fraction. DNA for the CDR3: TGTGCAAGTCGCTTAGTGGGTCTTTACGAGCAGTACTTC. The encoded protein is CASRLVGLYEQYF.